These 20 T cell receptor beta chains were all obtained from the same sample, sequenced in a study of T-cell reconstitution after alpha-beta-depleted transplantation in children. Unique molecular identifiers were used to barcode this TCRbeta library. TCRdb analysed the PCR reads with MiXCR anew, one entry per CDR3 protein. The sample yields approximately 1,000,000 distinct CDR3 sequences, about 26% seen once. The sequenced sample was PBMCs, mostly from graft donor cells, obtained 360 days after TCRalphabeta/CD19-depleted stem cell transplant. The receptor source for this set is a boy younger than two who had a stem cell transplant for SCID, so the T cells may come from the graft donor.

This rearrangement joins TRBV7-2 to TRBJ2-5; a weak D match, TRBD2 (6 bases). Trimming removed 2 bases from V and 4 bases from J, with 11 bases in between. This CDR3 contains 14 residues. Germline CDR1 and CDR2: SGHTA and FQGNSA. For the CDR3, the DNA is TGTGCCAGCAGCTTAATACTAGCCTTAGAGACCCAGTACTTC. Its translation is CASSLILALETQYF.

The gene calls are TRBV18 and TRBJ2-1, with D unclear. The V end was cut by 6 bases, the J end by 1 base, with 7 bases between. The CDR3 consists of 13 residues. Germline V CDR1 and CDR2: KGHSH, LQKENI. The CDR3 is CASSQWSYNEQFF. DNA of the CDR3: TGTGCCAGCTCCCAGTGGTCCTACAATGAGCAGTTCTTC.

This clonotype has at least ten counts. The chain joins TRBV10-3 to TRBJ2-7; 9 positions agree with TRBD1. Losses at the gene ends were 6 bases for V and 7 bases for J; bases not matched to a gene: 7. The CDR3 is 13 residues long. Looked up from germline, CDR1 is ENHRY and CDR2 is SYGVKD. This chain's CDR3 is CAIRPGQGGEQYF. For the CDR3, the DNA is TGTGCCATCAGGCCGGGACAGGGTGGGGAGCAGTACTTC.

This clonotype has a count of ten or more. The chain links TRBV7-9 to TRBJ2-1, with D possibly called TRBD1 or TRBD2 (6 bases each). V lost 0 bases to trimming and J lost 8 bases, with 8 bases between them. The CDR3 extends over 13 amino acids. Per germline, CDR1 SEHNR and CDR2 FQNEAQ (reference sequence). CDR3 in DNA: TGTGCCAGCAGCTTAGCCGGGGGCGATGAGCAGTTCTTC. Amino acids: CASSLAGGDEQFF.

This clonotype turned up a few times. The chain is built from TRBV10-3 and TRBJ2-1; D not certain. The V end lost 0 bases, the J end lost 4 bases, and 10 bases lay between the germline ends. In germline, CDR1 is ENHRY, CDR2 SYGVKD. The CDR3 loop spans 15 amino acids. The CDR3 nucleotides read TGTGCCATCAGTGAGTCGGCTGTGGGGTACAATGAGCAGTTCTTC. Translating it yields CAISESAVGYNEQFF.

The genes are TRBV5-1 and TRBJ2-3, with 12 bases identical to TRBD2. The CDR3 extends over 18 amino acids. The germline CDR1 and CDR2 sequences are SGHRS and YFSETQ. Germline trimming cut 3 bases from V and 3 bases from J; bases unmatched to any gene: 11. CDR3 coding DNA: TGCGCCAGCAGCTGGGAACCCCCTAGCGGGGGGGCGACAGATACGCAGTATTTT. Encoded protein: CASSWEPPSGGATDTQYF.

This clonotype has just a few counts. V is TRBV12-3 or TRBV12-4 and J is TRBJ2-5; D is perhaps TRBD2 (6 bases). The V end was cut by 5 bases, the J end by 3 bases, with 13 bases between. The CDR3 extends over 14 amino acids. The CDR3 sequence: CASSPRDWEETQYF. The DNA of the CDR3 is TGTGCCAGCAGTCCAAGGGACTGGGAAGAGACCCAGTACTTC.

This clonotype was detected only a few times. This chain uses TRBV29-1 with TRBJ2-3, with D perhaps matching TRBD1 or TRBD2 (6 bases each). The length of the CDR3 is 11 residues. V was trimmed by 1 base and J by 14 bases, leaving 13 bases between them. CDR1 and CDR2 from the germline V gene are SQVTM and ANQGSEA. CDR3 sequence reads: CSVEGLGGRYF. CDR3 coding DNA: TGCAGCGTTGAAGGGTTAGGGGGGAGGTATTTT.

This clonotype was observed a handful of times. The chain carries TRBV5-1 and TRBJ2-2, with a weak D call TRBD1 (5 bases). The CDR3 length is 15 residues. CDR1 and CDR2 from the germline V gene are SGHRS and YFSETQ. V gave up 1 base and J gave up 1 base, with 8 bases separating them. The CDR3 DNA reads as TGCGCCAGCAGCTTGAGTGACAGGAACACCGGGGAGCTGTTTTTT. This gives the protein CASSLSDRNTGELFF. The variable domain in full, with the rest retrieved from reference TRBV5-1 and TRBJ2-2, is KAGVTQTPRYLIKTRGQQVTLSCSPISGHRSVSWYQQTPGQGLQFLFEYFSETQRNKGNFPGRFSGRQFSNSRSEMNVSTLELGDSALYLCASSLSDRNTGELFFGEGSRLTVL.

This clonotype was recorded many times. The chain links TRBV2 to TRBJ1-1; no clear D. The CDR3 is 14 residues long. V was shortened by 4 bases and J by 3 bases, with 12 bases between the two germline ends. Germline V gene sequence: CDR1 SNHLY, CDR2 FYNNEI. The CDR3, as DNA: TGTGCCAGCAGTGGGGAGGTTGTAGACACTGAAGCTTTCTTT. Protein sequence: CASSGEVVDTEAFF.

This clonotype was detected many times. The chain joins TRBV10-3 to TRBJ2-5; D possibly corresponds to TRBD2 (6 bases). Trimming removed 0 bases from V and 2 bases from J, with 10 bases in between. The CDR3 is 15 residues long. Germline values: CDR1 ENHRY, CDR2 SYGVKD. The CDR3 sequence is CAISESILAQETQYF. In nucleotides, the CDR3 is TGTGCCATCAGTGAGTCGATCCTAGCGCAAGAGACCCAGTACTTC.

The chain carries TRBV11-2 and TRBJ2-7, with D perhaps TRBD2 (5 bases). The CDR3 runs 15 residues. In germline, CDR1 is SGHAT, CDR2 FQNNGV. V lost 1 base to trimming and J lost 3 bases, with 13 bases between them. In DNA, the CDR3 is TGTGCCAGCAGCTTAGGGATAGCGCCCGGCTACGAGCAGTACTTC. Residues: CASSLGIAPGYEQYF.

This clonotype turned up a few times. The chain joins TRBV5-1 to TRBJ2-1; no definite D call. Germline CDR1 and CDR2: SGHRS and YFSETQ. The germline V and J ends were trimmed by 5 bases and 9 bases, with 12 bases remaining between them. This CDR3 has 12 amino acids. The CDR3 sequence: CASSRERFEQFF. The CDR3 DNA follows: TGCGCCAGCAGTCGCGAGCGATTTGAGCAGTTCTTC.

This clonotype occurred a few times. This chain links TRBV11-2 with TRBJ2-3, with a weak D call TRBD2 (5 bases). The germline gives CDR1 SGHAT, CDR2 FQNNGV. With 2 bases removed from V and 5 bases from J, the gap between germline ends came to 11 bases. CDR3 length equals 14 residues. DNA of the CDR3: TGTGCCAGCAGCTTATCGGGGAGCTTAGATACGCAGTATTTT. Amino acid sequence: CASSLSGSLDTQYF.

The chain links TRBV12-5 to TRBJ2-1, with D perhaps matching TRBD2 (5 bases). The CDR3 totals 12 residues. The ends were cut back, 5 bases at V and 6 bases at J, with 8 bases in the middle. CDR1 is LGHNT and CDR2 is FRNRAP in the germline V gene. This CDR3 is CASGPGINEQFF. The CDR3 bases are TGTGCTAGTGGTCCGGGAATCAATGAGCAGTTCTTC.

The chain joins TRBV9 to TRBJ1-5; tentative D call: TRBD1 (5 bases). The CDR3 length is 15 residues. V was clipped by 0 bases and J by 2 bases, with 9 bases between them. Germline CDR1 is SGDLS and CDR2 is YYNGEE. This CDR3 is CASSVDPRGNQPQHF. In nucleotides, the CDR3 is TGTGCCAGCAGCGTAGATCCCAGGGGCAATCAGCCCCAGCATTTT.

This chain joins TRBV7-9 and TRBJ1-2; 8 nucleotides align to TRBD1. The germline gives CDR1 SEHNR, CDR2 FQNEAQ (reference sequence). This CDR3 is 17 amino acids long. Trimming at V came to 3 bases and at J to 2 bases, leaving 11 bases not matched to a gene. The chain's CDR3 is CASSFTFRTGRNYGYTF. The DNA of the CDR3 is TGTGCCAGCAGCTTTACTTTCCGGACAGGGAGGAACTATGGCTACACCTTC.

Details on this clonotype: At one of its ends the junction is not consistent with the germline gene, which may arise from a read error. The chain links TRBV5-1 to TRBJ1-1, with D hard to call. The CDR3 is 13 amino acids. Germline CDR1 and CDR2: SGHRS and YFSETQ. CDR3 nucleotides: TGCGCCAGCAGCCGTGGTGGCGTCACTGAAGCTTTTTTT. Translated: CASSRGGVTEAFF. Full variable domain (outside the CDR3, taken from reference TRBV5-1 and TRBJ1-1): KAGVTQTPRYLIKTRGQQVTLSCSPISGHRSVSWYQQTPGQGLQFLFEYFSETQRNKGNFPGRFSGRQFSNSRSEMNVSTLELGDSALYLCASSRGGVTEAFFGQGTRLTVV.

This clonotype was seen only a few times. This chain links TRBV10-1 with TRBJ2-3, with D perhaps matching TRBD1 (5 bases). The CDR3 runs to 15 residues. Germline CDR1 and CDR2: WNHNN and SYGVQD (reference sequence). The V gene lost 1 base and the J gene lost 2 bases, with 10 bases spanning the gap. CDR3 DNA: TGCGCCAGCAGTGAGTGGGGCCAGGCCACAGATACGCAGTATTTT. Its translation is CASSEWGQATDTQYF.

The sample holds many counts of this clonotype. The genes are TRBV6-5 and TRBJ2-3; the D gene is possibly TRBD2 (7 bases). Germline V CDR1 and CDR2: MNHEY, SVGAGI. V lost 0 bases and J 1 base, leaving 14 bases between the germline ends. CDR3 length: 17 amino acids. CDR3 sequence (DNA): TGTGCCAGCAGTTACTCGACGGGGGGCGCCGGCACAGATACGCAGTATTTT. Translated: CASSYSTGGAGTDTQYF.